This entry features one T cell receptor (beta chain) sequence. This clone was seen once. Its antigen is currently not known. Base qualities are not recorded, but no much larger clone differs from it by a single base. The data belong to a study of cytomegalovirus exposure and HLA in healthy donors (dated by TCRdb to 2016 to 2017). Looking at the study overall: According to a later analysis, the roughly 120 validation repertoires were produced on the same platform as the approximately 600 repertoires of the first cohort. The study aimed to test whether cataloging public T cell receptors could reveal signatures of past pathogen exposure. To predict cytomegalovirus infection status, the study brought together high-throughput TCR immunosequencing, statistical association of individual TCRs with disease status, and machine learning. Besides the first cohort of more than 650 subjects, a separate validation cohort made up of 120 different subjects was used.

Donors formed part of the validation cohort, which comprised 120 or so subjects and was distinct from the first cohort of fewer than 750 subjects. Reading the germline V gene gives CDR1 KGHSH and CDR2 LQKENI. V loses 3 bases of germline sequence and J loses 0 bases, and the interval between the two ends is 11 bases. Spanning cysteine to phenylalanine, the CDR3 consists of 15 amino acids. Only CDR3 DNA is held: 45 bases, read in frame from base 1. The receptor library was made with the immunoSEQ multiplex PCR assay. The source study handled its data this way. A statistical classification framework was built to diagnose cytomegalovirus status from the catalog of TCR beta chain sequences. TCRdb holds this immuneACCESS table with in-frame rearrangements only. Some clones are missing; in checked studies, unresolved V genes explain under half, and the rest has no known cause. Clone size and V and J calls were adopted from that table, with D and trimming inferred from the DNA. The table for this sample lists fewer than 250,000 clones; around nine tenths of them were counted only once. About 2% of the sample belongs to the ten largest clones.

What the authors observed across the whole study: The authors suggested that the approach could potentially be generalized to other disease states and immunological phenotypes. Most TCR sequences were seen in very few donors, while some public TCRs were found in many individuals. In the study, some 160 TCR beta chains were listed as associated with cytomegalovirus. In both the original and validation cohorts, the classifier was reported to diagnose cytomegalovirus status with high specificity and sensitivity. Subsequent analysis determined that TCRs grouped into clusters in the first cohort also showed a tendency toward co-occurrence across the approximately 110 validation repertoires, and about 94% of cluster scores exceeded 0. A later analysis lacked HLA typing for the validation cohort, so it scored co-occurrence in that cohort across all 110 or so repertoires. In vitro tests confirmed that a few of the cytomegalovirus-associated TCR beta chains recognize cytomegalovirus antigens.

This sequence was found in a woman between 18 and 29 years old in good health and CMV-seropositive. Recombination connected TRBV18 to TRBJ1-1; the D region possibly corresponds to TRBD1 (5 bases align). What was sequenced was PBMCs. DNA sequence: TGTGCCAGCTCACCCTTTGGGGGGTTGAACACTGAAGCTTTCTTT. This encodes CASSPFGGLNTEAFF. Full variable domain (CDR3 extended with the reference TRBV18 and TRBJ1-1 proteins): NAGVMQNPRHLVRRRGQEARLRCSPMKGHSHVYWYRQLPEEGLKFMVYLQKENIIDESGMPKERFSAEFPKEGPSILRIQQVVRGDSAAYFCASSPFGGLNTEAFFGQGTRLTVV.